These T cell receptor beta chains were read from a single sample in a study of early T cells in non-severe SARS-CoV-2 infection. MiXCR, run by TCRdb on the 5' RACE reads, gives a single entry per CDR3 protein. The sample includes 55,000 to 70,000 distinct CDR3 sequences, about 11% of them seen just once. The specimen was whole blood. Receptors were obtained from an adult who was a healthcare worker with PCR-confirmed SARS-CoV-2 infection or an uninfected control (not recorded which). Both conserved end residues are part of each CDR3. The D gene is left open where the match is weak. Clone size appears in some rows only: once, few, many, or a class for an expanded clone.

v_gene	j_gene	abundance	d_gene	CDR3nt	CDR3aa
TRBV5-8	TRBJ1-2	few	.	TGTGCCAGCAGCTTGAAAGGGCTCACTAACTATGGCTACACCTTC	CASSLKGLTNYGYTF
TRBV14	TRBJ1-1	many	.	TGTGCCAGCAGCCATCCATGGGGGAGTGCTGAAGCTTTCTTT	CASSHPWGSAEAFF
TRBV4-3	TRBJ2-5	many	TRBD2	TGCGCCAGCAGCCAATCGGGGGTAGCGGGAGGAGAGACCCAGTACTTC	CASSQSGVAGGETQYF
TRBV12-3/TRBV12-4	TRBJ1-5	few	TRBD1	TGTGCCAGCAGTTCCGGGACAGATAATCAGCCCCAGCATTTT	CASSSGTDNQPQHF
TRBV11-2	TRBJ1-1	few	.	TGTGCCAGCAGCTTATCTTCATGGGACACTGAAGCTTTCTTT	CASSLSSWDTEAFF
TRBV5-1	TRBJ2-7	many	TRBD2	TGCGCCAGCAGCGCAGGACTAGCGAATGCCTACGAGCAGTACTTC	CASSAGLANAYEQYF
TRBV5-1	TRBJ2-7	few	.	TGCGCCAGCAGCTGGGGTAGAAAGCAGTACTTC	CASSWGRKQYF
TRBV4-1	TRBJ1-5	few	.	TGCGCCAGCAGCCTCCCCGAGGTCAGGGGCCGACAAAGCAATCAGCCCCAGCATTTT	CASSLPEVRGRQSNQPQHF
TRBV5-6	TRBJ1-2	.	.	TGTGCCAGCAGCTTGTGGGGCGATGGCTACACCTTC	CASSLWGDGYTF
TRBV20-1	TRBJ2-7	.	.	TGCAGTGCTAGAGATACGAATCTTGACTACGAGCAGTACTTC	CSARDTNLDYEQYF
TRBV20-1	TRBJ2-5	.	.	TGCAGTGCTAGAGACACAGGGCGAGAGACCCAGTACTTC	CSARDTGRETQYF
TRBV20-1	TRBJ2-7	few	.	TGCAGTGCTAGGGTCCCAGTGCACGAGCAGTACTTC	CSARVPVHEQYF
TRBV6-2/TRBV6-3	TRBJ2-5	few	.	TGTGCCAGCAGTTACAAAGAGACCCAGTACTTC	CASSYKETQYF
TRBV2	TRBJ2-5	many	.	TGTGCCAGCAGTGCCGGAGGGAATCGGGAGACCCAGTACTTC	CASSAGGNRETQYF
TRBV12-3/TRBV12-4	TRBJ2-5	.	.	TGTGCCAGCAGTTTAGTGGCCAGGGATTCGAAAGAGACCCAGTACTTC	CASSLVARDSKETQYF
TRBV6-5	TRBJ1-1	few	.	TGTGCCAGCAGTTACTACAGAGGGGGAGAAGCTTTCTTT	CASSYYRGGEAFF